These 11 T cell receptor beta chains were all obtained from the same sample, sequenced in a study of chronic HIV infection and antiretroviral therapy. Each CDR3 protein gets one entry after TCRdb re-called the 5' RACE reads with MiXCR. Of 30,000 to 45,000 distinct CDR3 sequences listed, 7% to 10% are singletons. The material sequenced was peripheral blood. The receptors originated from an adult who had HIV and had not received antiretroviral therapy, or was an uninfected healthy control (not recorded which).

As to this clonotype: The junction departs from the called germline gene at one end, perhaps through a read error. V is TRBV6-2 or TRBV6-3 and J is TRBJ1-3, with D possibly TRBD1 on 5 matching bases. Germline lookup yields CDR1 MNHEY and CDR2 SVGEGT. CDR3 length: 15 residues. CDR3 DNA sequence: TGTGCCAGCAGTTACGACAGAGGTTCCGGAAACACCGTATATTTT. Translated: CASSYDRGSGNTVYF.

Many counts were recorded for this clonotype. The gene calls are TRBV28 and TRBJ2-7; D unclear. The CDR3 has 14 amino acids. V was clipped by 6 bases and J by 1 base, with 13 bases between them. The V gene's germline CDR1 is MDHEN and CDR2 SYDVKM. CDR3 DNA: TGTGCCAGCAGCCCCGGGTACGGGTCCTACGAGCAGTACTTC. Residues: CASSPGYGSYEQYF.

The rearrangement links TRBV6-9 to TRBJ2-5, with 7 bases aligning to TRBD1. Germline CDR1 is MNHGY and CDR2 is SVAAGI. This CDR3 is built from 15 residues. Germline trimming cut 5 bases from V and 5 bases from J; bases unmatched to any gene: 11. The CDR3 nucleotides are TGTGCCAGCAGTCCAAGACAGGGAACGATGGAGACCCAGTACTTC. Translated: CASSPRQGTMETQYF.

At least ten counts were recorded for this clonotype. CDR3: CASSLPLGNIQYF. The DNA for the CDR3 is TGTGCCAGCAGTCTCCCACTTGGAAACATTCAGTACTTC. The chain recombines TRBV28 with TRBJ2-4; D unresolved. From germline, CDR1 is MDHEN and CDR2 SYDVKM. The CDR3 has 13 residues. V was shortened by 5 bases and J by 6 bases, with 11 bases between the two germline ends. The whole variable domain, filled in from reference TRBV28 and TRBJ2-4, reads DVKVTQSSRYLVKRTGEKVFLECVQDMDHENMFWYRQDPGLGLRLIYFSYDVKMKEKGDIPEGYSVSREKKERFSLILESASTNQTSMYLCASSLPLGNIQYFGAGTRLSVL.

With regard to this clonotype: A much larger clonotype is one base distant, so this may be a read error. The chain links TRBV20-1 to TRBJ2-5, with TRBD2 matching 7 bases. This CDR3 has 15 amino acids. Germline loops: CDR1 DFQATT, CDR2 SNEGSKA (reference sequence). The V and J ends lost 2 bases and 0 bases, in that order; junction bases with no gene match: 6. The CDR3 loop is CSARSGDGDQETQYF. The CDR3 nucleotides read TGCAGTGCTAGAAGCGGGGACGGGGACCAAGAGACCCAGTACTTC.

This clonotype was observed at least ten times. V usage is TRBV5-1 and J usage is TRBJ2-7; 11 bases match TRBD2. V trimming: 4 bases; J trimming: 2 bases; junction bases outside the gene matches: 5. This CDR3 is 15 amino acids long. From germline, CDR1 is SGHRS and CDR2 YFSETQ. This chain's CDR3 is CASSVVTSGTYEQYF. In DNA, the CDR3 is TGCGCCAGCAGCGTGGTGACTAGCGGGACCTACGAGCAGTACTTC.

This rearrangement joins TRBV5-1 to TRBJ2-5; D gene uncertain. The CDR3 consists of 14 residues. V lost 4 bases and J lost 5, with 15 bases in between. CDR1 is SGHRS and CDR2 is YFSETQ in the germline V gene. CDR3 sequence reads: CASSQRAVWETQYF. For the CDR3, the DNA is TGCGCCAGCAGCCAACGGGCCGTTTGGGAGACCCAGTACTTC. Using reference TRBV5-1 and TRBJ2-5 for the parts outside the CDR3, the full variable domain is KAGVTQTPRYLIKTRGQQVTLSCSPISGHRSVSWYQQTPGQGLQFLFEYFSETQRNKGNFPGRFSGRQFSNSRSEMNVSTLELGDSALYLCASSQRAVWETQYFGPGTRLLVL.

This clonotype was detected ten times or more. J is TRBJ2-7 and V is TRBV28, with D possibly TRBD1 on 5 matching bases. The ends were cut back, 2 bases at V and 4 bases at J, with 9 bases in the middle. CDR1 is MDHEN and CDR2 is SYDVKM in the germline V gene. CDR3 length: 13 amino acids. CDR3 sequence: CASSLPTGYEQYF. As DNA, the CDR3 is TGTGCCAGCAGTTTACCTACAGGTTACGAGCAGTACTTC.

This clonotype has a count of ten or more. The chain couples TRBV5-1 to TRBJ1-1; TRBD1 is a possible D gene (5 bases). The CDR3 sequence is 14 residues long. V dropped 4 bases and J dropped 0 bases, with 10 bases sitting between them. CDR1 is SGHRS and CDR2 is YFSETQ in the germline V gene. The chain's CDR3 is CASSETAMNTEAFF. In nucleotides, the CDR3 is TGCGCCAGCAGCGAGACAGCCATGAACACTGAAGCTTTCTTT.

This clonotype showed up just a few times. CDR3: CASQRAPDNSPLHF. The CDR3 DNA is TGCGCCAGCCAAAGAGCCCCCGATAATTCACCCCTCCACTTT. V gene TRBV10-2 combines with J gene TRBJ1-6; unclear D gene. V dropped 8 bases and J dropped 5 bases, with 13 bases sitting between them. Looked up from germline, CDR1 is WSHSY and CDR2 is SAAADI. The CDR3 contains 14 residues.

This clonotype was seen only a few times. The J gene is TRBJ1-5, the V gene TRBV6-1; the match to TRBD1 covers 9 bases. The CDR3 sequence is 16 residues long. From germline, CDR1 is MNHNS and CDR2 SASEGT. With V trimmed by 4 bases and J by 0 bases, 4 bases remained unmatched. In nucleotides, the CDR3 is TGTGCCAGCAGTGGACAGGGGGAGATTAGCAATCAGCCCCAGCATTTT. It codes for CASSGQGEISNQPQHF.